The 16 T cell receptor beta chains below all came from one sample that was sequenced in a study of siplizumab effects on memory and regulatory T cells. TCRdb's copy holds only in-frame clones and misses some; the assay was immunoSEQ multiplex PCR. This table holds 90,000 to 95,000 clones, more than 85% found once. Material: CD8+ T cells sorted from blood. These receptor sequences come from a human donor in good health.

This clone was recorded only once. The chain is built from TRBV11-2 and TRBJ2-5; a weak D match, TRBD2 (6 bases). This CDR3 is built from 13 residues. Trimming left V 5 bases short and J 5 bases short, with 12 bases between. The germline V gene encodes CDR1 SGHAT and CDR2 FQNNGV. The CDR3 DNA sequence: TGTGCCAGCAGCCGGACGGGAGCGGAGACCCAGTACTTC. Its protein is CASSRTGAETQYF. The full variable domain, its missing parts supplied by reference TRBV11-2 and TRBJ2-5, is EAGVAQSPRYKIIEKRQSVAFWCNPISGHATLYWYQQILGQGPKLLIQFQNNGVVDDSQLPKDRFSAERLKGVDSTLKIQPAKLEDSAVYLCASSRTGAETQYFGPGTRLLVL.

This clone was seen only a few times. The DNA for the CDR3 is TGCGCCAGCAGTCTAACGGGGCACACTGAAGCTTTCTTT. Translation gives CASSLTGHTEAFF. The chain is built from TRBV4-1 and TRBJ1-1, with D possibly TRBD1 on 5 matching bases. Germline assignment: CDR1 MGHRA and CDR2 YSYEKL. The CDR3 totals 13 residues. The V end was cut by 6 bases, the J end by 3 bases, with 11 bases between.

The chain couples TRBV5-5 to TRBJ2-7, with TRBD2 identical over 7 bases. Germline V CDR1 and CDR2: SGHKS, YYEKEE (reference sequence). This CDR3 is 17 amino acids long. The V gene end was trimmed by 2 bases and the J gene end by 3 bases; junction bases not matched to a gene: 14. The CDR3 DNA reads TGTGCCAGCAGCTTATATAGCGGGCCCACTCCAAGCTACGAGCAGTACTTC. Translation gives CASSLYSGPTPSYEQYF.

V gene TRBV25-1 combines with J gene TRBJ2-4; TRBD1 or TRBD2 may be the D gene (5 bases each). V was clipped by 0 bases and J by 8 bases, with 14 bases between them. This CDR3 region has 15 residues. The germline CDR1 and CDR2 sequences are MGHDK and SYGVNS. DNA of the CDR3: TGTGCCAGCAGTGAATACACGGGGCAAAGGGACATTCAGTACTTC. Translated, it gives CASSEYTGQRDIQYF.

The CDR3 loop reads CASVPGPSGETQYF. The CDR3 DNA follows: TGTGCCAGCGTGCCGGGGCCCAGTGGAGAGACCCAGTACTTC. V gene TRBV2 combines with J gene TRBJ2-5; perhaps D is TRBD1 or TRBD2 (5 bases each). This CDR3 comprises 14 residues. Trimming shortened V by 8 bases and J by 4 bases, and 17 bases separated the two germline ends. Germline V CDR1 and CDR2: SNHLY, FYNNEI.

The chain carries TRBV11-2 and TRBJ2-7; tentative D call: TRBD1 (6 bases). Trimming took 5 bases from V and 9 from J, leaving 20 bases between them. This CDR3 is 14 amino acids long. From germline, CDR1 is SGHAT and CDR2 FQNNGV. Here the CDR3 DNA reads TGTGCCAGCAGCCCCTTGGACAGTATCCACGGGCAGTACTTC. It translates to CASSPLDSIHGQYF.

This rearrangement joins TRBV7-2 to TRBJ2-3, with 9 positions matching TRBD2. V shed 8 bases and J 0 bases; nucleotides not matched to a gene: 3. This CDR3 has 14 residues. The germline CDR1 and CDR2 sequences are SGHTA and FQGNSA. The CDR3 loop is CASATSGSTDTQYF. CDR3 sequence (DNA): TGTGCCAGCGCCACTAGCGGGAGCACAGATACGCAGTATTTT.

The V and J genes are TRBV4-1 and TRBJ2-5; the D is unclear. V shed 0 bases and J shed 1 base, with 9 bases lying between them. CDR1 MGHRA and CDR2 YSYEKL come from the germline V gene. The CDR3 has 15 residues. The CDR3 loop reads CASSQDRSAQETQYF. Here the CDR3 DNA reads TGCGCCAGCAGCCAAGATCGGTCAGCCCAAGAGACCCAGTACTTC.

The J gene is TRBJ1-1, the V gene TRBV5-8; D remains unclear. This CDR3 contains 14 residues. Per the germline V gene, CDR1 is SGHTS and CDR2 is YDEGEE. V lost 2 bases and J lost 4, with 12 bases in between. In nucleotides, the CDR3 is TGTGCCAGCAGCTTCACCCCGGGTCTCACTGAAGCTTTCTTT. Amino acid sequence: CASSFTPGLTEAFF.

The chain is built from TRBV5-6 and TRBJ1-5; 9 nucleotides match TRBD1. This CDR3 is 16 amino acids long. The J segment lost 5 bases and the V segment lost 4 bases, leaving 10 bases of the junction unmatched. Per germline, CDR1 SGHDT and CDR2 YYEEEE. This chain's CDR3 is CASSVKGGTGYQPQHF. The CDR3 DNA follows: TGTGCCAGCAGCGTTAAAGGCGGGACAGGGTATCAGCCCCAGCATTTT.

The chain links TRBV6-1 to TRBJ1-3, with D unresolved. Germline V CDR1 and CDR2: MNHNS, SASEGT. The CDR3 is 11 residues long. The V gene lost 6 bases and the J gene lost 4 bases, with 4 bases spanning the gap. CDR3: CASSAGNTIYF. The DNA for the CDR3 is TGTGCCAGCAGCGCGGGAAACACCATATATTTT.

J is TRBJ1-1 and V is TRBV6-5; unclear D gene. The length of the CDR3 is 15 residues. V lost 0 bases and J lost 4, with 12 bases in between. In germline, CDR1 is MNHEY, CDR2 SVGAGI. As DNA, the CDR3 is TGTGCCAGCAGTTACTCGAAGCGGGTGAGCACTGAAGCTTTCTTT. Translation gives CASSYSKRVSTEAFF.

This clone was observed a handful of times. The J gene is TRBJ1-5, the V gene TRBV27; D uncertain. The CDR3 contains 15 residues. Trimming cost V 3 bases and J 4 bases, with 13 bases left between them. Germline-derived CDR1 and CDR2 are MNHEY and SMNVEV (reference sequence). CDR3 coding DNA: TGTGCCAGCAGTTTTCACGGGCGGCTGAATCAGCCCCAGCATTTT. This translates into CASSFHGRLNQPQHF.

The CDR3 is CASSVNRDTYYEQYF. CDR3 nucleotides: TGTGCCAGCAGTGTCAATCGGGACACCTACTACGAGCAGTACTTC. The chain carries TRBV2 and TRBJ2-7, with D possibly matching TRBD1 (6 bases). V dropped 4 bases and J dropped 3 bases, with 16 bases sitting between them. CDR3 size: 15 residues. Germline V lookup: CDR1 SNHLY, CDR2 FYNNEI.

This rearrangement joins TRBV5-1 to TRBJ2-7, with D perhaps matching TRBD1 (6 bases). The CDR3 runs 16 residues. Per germline, CDR1 SGHRS and CDR2 YFSETQ. The germline V and J ends were trimmed by 4 bases and 0 bases, with 17 bases remaining between them. The DNA of the CDR3 is TGCGCCAGCAGCGAGAAATGGACAGACCCCTCCTACGAGCAGTACTTC. Its translation is CASSEKWTDPSYEQYF.

This chain uses TRBV11-3 with TRBJ1-1; the D is unclear. The CDR3 runs to 13 residues. The V gene's germline CDR1 is SGHNT and CDR2 YENEEA. Trimming removed 2 bases at V and 6 bases at J, with 10 bases between. The CDR3: CASSLLSWAEAFF. In nucleotides, the CDR3 is TGTGCCAGCAGCTTATTAAGCTGGGCTGAAGCTTTCTTT.